The 29 T cell receptor beta chains reported below all come from one sample, sequenced in a study of blood T cell repertoires in COVID-19. Data came from immunoSEQ multiplex PCR; TCRdb stores just in-frame clones and leaves some out. There are around 240,000 clones in the sample; approximately 84% occur only once, and just under 1% lies in the top ten. The sample was peripheral blood. These receptors originate from a man aged 40-49 years with acute or convalescent COVID-19.

The CDR3 DNA reads as TGTGCCAGCAGTGAAGCAACGGGTCATCAGCCCCAGCATTTT. Protein: CASSEATGHQPQHF. This rearrangement joins TRBV6-1 to TRBJ1-5; no reliable D call. Looked up from germline, CDR1 is MNHNS and CDR2 is SASEGT. The CDR3 length is 14 residues. Trimming left V 0 bases short and J 5 bases short, with 8 bases between.

The chain couples TRBV30 to TRBJ2-7, with 7 bases fitting TRBD2. CDR1 and CDR2 (germline): GTSNPN, SVGIG (reference sequence). The CDR3 runs 15 residues. V was clipped by 3 bases and J by 2 bases; unmatched bases: 10. The CDR3 region is CAWRTAWGGTYEQYF. Here the CDR3 DNA reads TGTGCCTGGAGGACTGCTTGGGGGGGAACCTACGAGCAGTACTTC.

V is TRBV2 and J is TRBJ2-3; D is possibly TRBD2 (5 bases). Trimming took 4 bases from V and 6 from J, leaving 11 bases between them. CDR1 and CDR2 from the germline V gene are SNHLY and FYNNEI. The CDR3 is 13 amino acids. CDR3 DNA sequence: TGTGCCAGCAGTGTAGCGTCAGCGGATACGCAGTATTTT. This encodes CASSVASADTQYF.

The chain carries TRBV6-5 and TRBJ2-2, with 8 bases identical to TRBD1. Germline trimming cut 5 bases from V and 5 bases from J; bases unmatched to any gene: 7. The CDR3 is made up of 15 amino acids. The germline V gene encodes CDR1 MNHEY and CDR2 SVGAGI. CDR3 in amino acids: CASSRTGLDTGELFF. CDR3 sequence (DNA): TGTGCCAGCAGTAGGACAGGGTTGGATACCGGGGAGCTGTTTTTT.

The chain uses TRBV4-3 and TRBJ2-5; TRBD2 is a possible D gene (6 bases). Germline CDR1 LGHNA, CDR2 YSLEER. The V end lost 0 bases, the J end lost 3 bases, and 20 bases lay between the germline ends. The CDR3 consists of 18 residues. The CDR3 sequence: CASSQDYGNAGGEETQYF. The CDR3 region has the DNA TGCGCCAGCAGCCAAGATTATGGCAATGCAGGAGGGGAAGAGACCCAGTACTTC.

The chain is built from TRBV5-5 and TRBJ2-3; TRBD2 agrees at 13 bases. Germline CDR1 is SGHKS and CDR2 is YYEKEE (reference sequence). V shed 3 bases and J 4 bases; nucleotides not matched to a gene: 5. The CDR3 has 16 amino acids. CDR3 amino acids: CASSSGLAGSSDTQYF. Written as DNA, the CDR3 is TGTGCCAGCAGCTCGGGACTAGCGGGGTCCTCAGATACGCAGTATTTT.

The V call is TRBV11-3, the J call TRBJ2-2; 7 bases line up with TRBD2. CDR1 is SGHNT and CDR2 is YENEEA in the germline V gene. With V trimmed by 3 bases and J by 1 base, 5 bases remained unmatched. The CDR3 sequence is 16 residues long. CDR3 sequence reads: CASSFPGGRNTGELFF. The CDR3 DNA reads as TGTGCCAGCAGCTTTCCGGGGGGAAGGAACACCGGGGAGCTGTTTTTT.

The CDR3 spells CASSQEFGSVASDTQYF. CDR3 in DNA: TGTGCCAGCAGCCAGGAGTTTGGGTCGGTTGCATCGGATACGCAGTATTTT. The chain is built from TRBV4-2 and TRBJ2-3; D not certain. The CDR3 sequence is 17 residues long. Germline CDR1 and CDR2: LGHNA and YNFKEQ. The V gene lost 3 bases and the J gene lost 6 bases, with 22 bases spanning the gap.

The rearrangement joins TRBV5-1 to TRBJ1-1; maybe TRBD1 (5 bases). V was clipped by 0 bases and J by 5 bases, with 14 bases between them. Germline V CDR1 and CDR2: SGHRS, YFSETQ. This CDR3 has 15 amino acids. CDR3 nucleotides: TGCGCCAGCAGCTTGGCCCCTCGGGGGGATACTGAAGCTTTCTTT. Residues: CASSLAPRGDTEAFF.

This sequence joins TRBV7-2 and TRBJ1-3; 8 bases agree with TRBD1. CDR3 length: 16 amino acids. The J segment lost 4 bases and the V segment lost 5 bases, leaving 10 bases of the junction unmatched. Looked up from germline, CDR1 is SGHTA and CDR2 is FQGNSA. The CDR3 protein is CASSPRTGKSGNTIYF. CDR3 nucleotides: TGTGCCAGCAGCCCAAGGACAGGGAAGTCGGGAAACACCATATATTTT.

The chain recombines TRBV2 with TRBJ1-2, with D perhaps matching TRBD1 (5 bases). Germline-derived CDR1 and CDR2 are SNHLY and FYNNEI. CDR3 length: 13 amino acids. V gave up 7 bases and J gave up 8 bases, with 17 bases separating them. The CDR3 DNA is TGTGCCAGCATTGACAGTCTTGCCTGGGGCTACACCTTC. It specifies CASIDSLAWGYTF.

This clone was seen only a few times. The chain joins TRBV11-2 to TRBJ1-2, with 7 bases identical to TRBD1. The germline V gene encodes CDR1 SGHAT and CDR2 FQNNGV. The CDR3 is 16 amino acids. The trim removed 0 bases at V and 11 bases at J, leaving 15 bases unmatched. The CDR3 spells CASSLEGRAGGRGYTF. In nucleotides, the CDR3 is TGTGCCAGCAGCTTAGAAGGACGAGCAGGGGGAAGAGGTTACACCTTC.

The chain is built from TRBV4-1 and TRBJ2-7, with D possibly being TRBD1 (5 bases). In germline, CDR1 is MGHRA, CDR2 YSYEKL. Trimming cost V 0 bases and J 3 bases, with 12 bases left between them. The CDR3 loop spans 15 amino acids. This CDR3 reads CASSQEIDSYYEQYF. CDR3 sequence (DNA): TGCGCCAGCAGCCAAGAGATAGACAGCTACTACGAGCAGTACTTC.

The chain has TRBV3-1 (or the pseudogene TRBV3-2) and TRBJ2-3; 9 bases match TRBD2. The CDR3 totals 13 residues. Per germline, CDR1 LGHDT and CDR2 YNNKEL (reference sequence). With V trimmed by 4 bases and J by 6 bases, 2 bases remained unmatched. CDR3: CASSLGLADTQYF. CDR3 DNA: TGTGCCAGCAGCCTCGGACTAGCGGATACGCAGTATTTT.

The chain has TRBV10-1 and TRBJ2-5, with 7 bases that match TRBD1. The CDR3 totals 13 residues. V trimming: 4 bases; J trimming: 3 bases; junction bases outside the gene matches: 2. CDR1 and CDR2 (germline): WNHNN, SYGVQD (reference sequence). The DNA of the CDR3 is TGCGCCAGCAGTGGGACAGGCAAAGAGACCCAGTACTTC. Translating gives CASSGTGKETQYF.

V is TRBV4-2 and J is TRBJ2-2, with 7 bases identical to TRBD2. Germline V gene sequence: CDR1 LGHNA, CDR2 YNFKEQ. J was trimmed by 7 bases and V by 0 bases; bases with no gene match: 11. This CDR3 is 17 amino acids long. The DNA for the CDR3 is TGTGCCAGCAGCCAAGATTTTGTTCTCGGGGGGAGCGGGGAGCTGTTTTTT. Its translation: CASSQDFVLGGSGELFF.

The chain recombines TRBV5-1 with TRBJ2-7, with 8 bases that match TRBD1. V dropped 4 bases and J dropped 1; count of bases not matched to a gene: 4. The germline gives CDR1 SGHRS, CDR2 YFSETQ. The CDR3 has 14 amino acids. The CDR3 here is CASSPTGVSYEQYF. CDR3 coding DNA: TGCGCCAGCAGCCCGACAGGGGTATCCTACGAGCAGTACTTC. Filled out from reference TRBV5-1 and TRBJ2-7, the complete variable domain reads KAGVTQTPRYLIKTRGQQVTLSCSPISGHRSVSWYQQTPGQGLQFLFEYFSETQRNKGNFPGRFSGRQFSNSRSEMNVSTLELGDSALYLCASSPTGVSYEQYFGPGTRLTVT.

This chain connects TRBV2 to TRBJ2-1; a possible D gene is TRBD2 (5 bases). Trimming stripped 8 bases from V and 12 bases from J, with 17 bases between. CDR1 and CDR2 from the germline V gene are SNHLY and FYNNEI. The CDR3 sequence is 12 residues long. This CDR3 reads CASSTTGGSQFF. CDR3 nucleotide sequence: TGTGCCAGCTCTACCACGGGCGGGTCGCAGTTCTTC.

This chain uses TRBV6-1 with TRBJ1-1; 8 bases map to TRBD1. The CDR3 spans 16 residues. Germline lookup yields CDR1 MNHNS and CDR2 SASEGT. V lost 4 bases, J lost 10 bases, and 17 bases stayed unmatched. Here the CDR3 reads CASSAGSGQGRAGAFF. The CDR3 DNA reads TGTGCCAGCAGTGCAGGATCCGGACAGGGTAGGGCGGGAGCTTTCTTT.

The chain joins TRBV30 to TRBJ1-5; D remains unclear. This CDR3 region has 15 residues. The V gene lost 0 bases and the J gene lost 6 bases, with 15 bases spanning the gap. Germline values: CDR1 GTSNPN, CDR2 SVGIG (reference sequence). The CDR3 loop reads CAWSVRGGSSQPQHF. In nucleotides, the CDR3 is TGTGCCTGGAGTGTACGGGGAGGATCGAGTCAGCCCCAGCATTTT.

This clone was detected once. The chain couples TRBV3-1 (or the pseudogene TRBV3-2) to TRBJ2-7; 9 positions match TRBD1. Losses at the gene ends were 3 bases for V and 3 bases for J; bases not matched to a gene: 6. The length of the CDR3 is 15 residues. Germline loops: CDR1 LGHDT, CDR2 YNNKEL (reference sequence). Here the CDR3 DNA reads TGTGCCAGCAGCCAGCGGAGGGACAGGGTCTACGAGCAGTACTTC. It yields the protein CASSQRRDRVYEQYF.

V and J are TRBV7-3 and TRBJ1-6; 9 bases fit TRBD1. CDR3 length equals 14 residues. Germline lookup yields CDR1 SGHTA and CDR2 FQGTGA. Unmatched junction bases numbered 4, after V lost 3 bases and J lost 10 bases. CDR3 loop: CASSLTGGGSPLHF. The DNA of the CDR3 is TGTGCCAGCAGCTTGACAGGGGGAGGCTCACCCCTCCACTTT.

The CDR3 DNA reads TGTGCCAGCAGCCCCGGACAGGGGGTGTTCAATCAGCCCCAGCATTTT. Protein: CASSPGQGVFNQPQHF. The rearrangement uses TRBV5-8 and TRBJ1-5; 10 nucleotides align to TRBD1. This CDR3 has 16 amino acids. V was pared by 4 bases and J by 3 bases, with 7 bases of the junction left unmatched. Germline assignment: CDR1 SGHTS and CDR2 YDEGEE.

This clone has a single count. The V gene is TRBV19, the J gene TRBJ2-5, with a possible D match to TRBD2 (6 bases). The CDR3 is made up of 13 amino acids. V was trimmed by 5 bases and J by 1 base, leaving 8 bases between them. Germline V gene lookup returns CDR1 LNHDA and CDR2 SQIVND (reference sequence). The CDR3 spells CASSWRGQETQYF. DNA of the CDR3: TGTGCCAGTAGTTGGCGGGGCCAAGAGACCCAGTACTTC.

The chain's CDR3 is CSVERDSSGANVLTF. Written as DNA, the CDR3 is TGCAGCGTTGAGAGAGACAGCTCTGGGGCCAACGTCCTGACTTTC. The genes are TRBV29-1 and TRBJ2-6; maybe TRBD1 (5 bases). Per the germline V gene, CDR1 is SQVTM and CDR2 is ANQGSEA. The CDR3 spans 15 residues. The V end lost 3 bases, the J end lost 0 bases, and 9 bases lay between the germline ends.

The chain uses TRBV5-4 and TRBJ2-7; 7 bases are shared with TRBD1. The length of the CDR3 is 15 residues. Germline CDR1 is SGHNT and CDR2 is YYREEE (reference sequence). After removal of 0 bases from V and 4 bases from J, the junction contained 7 bases not matched to a gene. DNA for the CDR3: TGTGCCAGCAGCTTGGGGACAGGACCGGGATACGAGCAGTACTTC. Its translation: CASSLGTGPGYEQYF. Based on the CDR3 plus reference TRBV5-4 and TRBJ2-7, the full variable domain is ETGVTQSPTHLIKTRGQQVTLRCSSQSGHNTVSWYQQALGQGPQFIFQYYREEENGRGNFPPRFSGLQFPNYSSELNVNALELDDSALYLCASSLGTGPGYEQYFGPGTRLTVT.

V is TRBV3-1 (or the pseudogene TRBV3-2) and J is TRBJ1-3, with D perhaps matching TRBD1 (5 bases). The CDR3 loop spans 13 amino acids. V lost 4 bases, J lost 10 bases, and 14 bases lay in between. Germline loops: CDR1 LGHDT, CDR2 YNNKEL (reference sequence). CDR3 in amino acids: CASSPSSGGTIYF. In DNA form, the CDR3 reads TGTGCCAGCAGCCCCTCATCCGGGGGAACCATATATTTT.

The chain employs TRBV29-1 and TRBJ2-1, with TRBD2 matching 10 bases. V trimming: 4 bases; J trimming: 0 bases; junction bases outside the gene matches: 12. CDR1 SQVTM and CDR2 ANQGSEA come from the germline V gene. The CDR3 consists of 18 residues. In DNA, the CDR3 is TGCAGCGTTGTAAGTCCGCTAGCGGGGGATAGCTCCTACAATGAGCAGTTCTTC. It is translated as CSVVSPLAGDSSYNEQFF.

This clone was recorded once. Other DNA sequences in the same sample also yield this CDR3. This chain connects TRBV19 to TRBJ1-5; 9 nucleotides match TRBD1. V trimming: 3 bases; J trimming: 6 bases; junction bases outside the gene matches: 3. The CDR3 has 14 residues. CDR1 is LNHDA, CDR2 SQIVND, per germline (reference sequence). The CDR3: CASSMGQGRQPQHF. Written as DNA, the CDR3 is TGTGCCAGTAGTATGGGACAGGGTCGTCAGCCCCAGCATTTT.